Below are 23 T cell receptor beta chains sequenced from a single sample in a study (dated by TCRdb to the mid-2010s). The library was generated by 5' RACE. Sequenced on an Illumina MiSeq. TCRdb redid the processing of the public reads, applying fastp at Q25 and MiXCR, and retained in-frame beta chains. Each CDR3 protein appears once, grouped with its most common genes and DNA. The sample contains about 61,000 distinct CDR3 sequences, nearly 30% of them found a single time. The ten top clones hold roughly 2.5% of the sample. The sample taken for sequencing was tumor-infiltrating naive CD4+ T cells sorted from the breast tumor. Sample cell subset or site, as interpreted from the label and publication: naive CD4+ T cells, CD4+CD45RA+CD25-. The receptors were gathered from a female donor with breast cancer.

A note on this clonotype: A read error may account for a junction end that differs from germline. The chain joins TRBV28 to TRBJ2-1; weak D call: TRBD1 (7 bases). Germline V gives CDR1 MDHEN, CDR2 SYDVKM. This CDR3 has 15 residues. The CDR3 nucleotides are TGTGCCGGCAGTTTAGGAGGGAACAGGGGCAATGAGCAGTTCTTC. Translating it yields CAGSLGGNRGNEQFF.

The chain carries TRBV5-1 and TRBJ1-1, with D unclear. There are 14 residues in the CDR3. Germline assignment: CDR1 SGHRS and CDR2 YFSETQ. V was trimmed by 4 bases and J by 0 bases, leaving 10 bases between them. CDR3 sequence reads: CASSRGLMNTEAFF. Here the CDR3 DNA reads TGCGCCAGCAGCCGTGGACTGATGAACACTGAAGCTTTCTTT.

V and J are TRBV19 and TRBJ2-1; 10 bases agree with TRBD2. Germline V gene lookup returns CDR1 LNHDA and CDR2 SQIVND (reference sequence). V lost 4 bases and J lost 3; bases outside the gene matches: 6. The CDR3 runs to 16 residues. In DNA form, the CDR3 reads TGTGCCAGTAGTACGATTTCTAGCGGGAGCTACAATGAGCAGTTCTTC. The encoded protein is CASSTISSGSYNEQFF.

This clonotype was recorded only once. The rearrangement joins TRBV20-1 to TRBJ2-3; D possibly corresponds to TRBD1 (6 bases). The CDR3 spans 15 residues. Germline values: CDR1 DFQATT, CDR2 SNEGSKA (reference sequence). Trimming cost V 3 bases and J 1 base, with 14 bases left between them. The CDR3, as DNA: TGCAGTGCTAGTAGAGTCAACAGGGGCACAGATACGCAGTATTTT. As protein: CSASRVNRGTDTQYF.

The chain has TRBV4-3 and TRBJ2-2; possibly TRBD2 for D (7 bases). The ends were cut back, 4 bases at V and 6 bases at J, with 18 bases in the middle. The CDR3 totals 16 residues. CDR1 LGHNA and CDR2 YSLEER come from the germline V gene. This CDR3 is CASSPPGGLGSGELFF. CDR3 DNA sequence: TGCGCCAGCAGCCCGCCGGGGGGCTTGGGGTCCGGGGAGCTGTTTTTT.

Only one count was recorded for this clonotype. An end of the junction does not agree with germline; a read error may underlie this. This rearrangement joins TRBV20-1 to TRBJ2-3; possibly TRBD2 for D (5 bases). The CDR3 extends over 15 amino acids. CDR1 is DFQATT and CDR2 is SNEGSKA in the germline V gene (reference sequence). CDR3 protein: CSTRDTGGPQDTQYF. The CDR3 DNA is TGCAGTACTAGAGATACGGGCGGTCCACAAGATACGCAGTATTTT.

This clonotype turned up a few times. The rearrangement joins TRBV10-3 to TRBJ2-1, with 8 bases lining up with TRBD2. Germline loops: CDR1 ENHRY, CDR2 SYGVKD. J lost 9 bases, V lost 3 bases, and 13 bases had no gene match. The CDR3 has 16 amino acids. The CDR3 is CAISDPSGGQLSEQFF. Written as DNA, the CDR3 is TGTGCCATCAGTGACCCATCGGGAGGGCAATTGAGTGAGCAGTTCTTC.

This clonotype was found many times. CDR3 region: CASSEAPLAGGETQYF. In DNA, the CDR3 is TGTGCCAGCAGTGAAGCCCCGCTAGCGGGCGGAGAGACCCAGTACTTC. The chain links TRBV2 to TRBJ2-5; TRBD2 matches 8 bases. The CDR3 spans 16 residues. The junction had 7 bases not matched to a gene; V was cut back by 0 bases and J by 4 bases. Per germline, CDR1 SNHLY and CDR2 FYNNEI.

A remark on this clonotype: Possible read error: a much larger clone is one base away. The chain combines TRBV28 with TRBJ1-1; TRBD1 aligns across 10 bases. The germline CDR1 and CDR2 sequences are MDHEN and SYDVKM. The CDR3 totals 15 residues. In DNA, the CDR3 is TGTGCCAGCAGTATCCGGACAGGGGGACGGACTGAAGCTCTCTTT. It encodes CASSIRTGGRTEALF.

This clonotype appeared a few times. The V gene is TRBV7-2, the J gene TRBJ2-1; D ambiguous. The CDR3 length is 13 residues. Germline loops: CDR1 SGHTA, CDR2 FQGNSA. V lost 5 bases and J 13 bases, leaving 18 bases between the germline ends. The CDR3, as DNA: TGTGCCAGCAGCCGGAAAGGGCCCTTAAGTCAGTTCTTC. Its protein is CASSRKGPLSQFF. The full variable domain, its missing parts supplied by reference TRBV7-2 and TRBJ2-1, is GAGVSQSPSNKVTEKGKDVELRCDPISGHTALYWYRQSLGQGLEFLIYFQGNSAPDKSGLPSDRFSAERTGGSVSTLTIQRTQQEDSAVYLCASSRKGPLSQFFGPGTRLTVL.

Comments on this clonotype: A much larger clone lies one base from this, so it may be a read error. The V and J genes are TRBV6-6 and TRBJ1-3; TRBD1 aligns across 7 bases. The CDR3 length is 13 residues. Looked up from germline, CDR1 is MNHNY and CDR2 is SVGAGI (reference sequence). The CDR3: CASSPGQLATMYF. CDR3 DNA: TGTGCCAGCAGTCCGGGACAGCTCGCCACCATGTATTTT.

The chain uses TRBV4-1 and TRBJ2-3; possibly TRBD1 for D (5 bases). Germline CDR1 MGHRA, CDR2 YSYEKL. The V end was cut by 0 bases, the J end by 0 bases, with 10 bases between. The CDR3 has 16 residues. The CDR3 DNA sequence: TGCGCCAGCAGCCAAGATGGGGCGTGGAGCACAGATACGCAGTATTTT. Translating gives CASSQDGAWSTDTQYF.

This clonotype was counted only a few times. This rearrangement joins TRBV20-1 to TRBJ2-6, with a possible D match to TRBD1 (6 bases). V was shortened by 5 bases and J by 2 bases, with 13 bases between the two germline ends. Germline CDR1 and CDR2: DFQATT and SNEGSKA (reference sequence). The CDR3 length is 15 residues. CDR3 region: CSAPLAGAGANVLTF. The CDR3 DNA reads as TGCAGTGCTCCGCTTGCAGGGGCTGGGGCCAACGTCCTGACTTTC.

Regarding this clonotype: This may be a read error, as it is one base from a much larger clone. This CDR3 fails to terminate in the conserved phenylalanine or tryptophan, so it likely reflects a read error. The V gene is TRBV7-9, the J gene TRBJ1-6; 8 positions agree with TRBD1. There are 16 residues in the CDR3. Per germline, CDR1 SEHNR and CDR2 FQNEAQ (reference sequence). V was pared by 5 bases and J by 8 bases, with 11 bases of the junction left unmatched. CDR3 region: CASSPRQGTGDSPLHL. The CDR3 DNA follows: TGTGCCAGCAGCCCGCGACAGGGGACAGGCGATTCACCCCTCCACCTT.

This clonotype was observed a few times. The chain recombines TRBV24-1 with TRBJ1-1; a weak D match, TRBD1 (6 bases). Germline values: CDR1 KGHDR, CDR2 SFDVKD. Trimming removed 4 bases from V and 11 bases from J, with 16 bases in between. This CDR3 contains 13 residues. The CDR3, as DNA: TGTGCCACCAGTGAGGCTACAGGGAACTCGGCTTTCTTT. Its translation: CATSEATGNSAFF.

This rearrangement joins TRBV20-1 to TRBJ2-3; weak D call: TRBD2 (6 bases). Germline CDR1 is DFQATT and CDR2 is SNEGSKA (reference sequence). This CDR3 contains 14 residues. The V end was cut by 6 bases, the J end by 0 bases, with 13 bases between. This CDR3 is CSAPPGLSTDTQYF. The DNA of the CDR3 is TGCAGTGCGCCACCGGGACTTAGCACAGATACGCAGTATTTT.

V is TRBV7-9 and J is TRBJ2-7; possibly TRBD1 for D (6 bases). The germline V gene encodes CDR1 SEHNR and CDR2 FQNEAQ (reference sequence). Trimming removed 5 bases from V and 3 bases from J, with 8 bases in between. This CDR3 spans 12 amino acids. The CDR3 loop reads CASSRDNYEQYF. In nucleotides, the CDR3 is TGTGCCAGCAGCCGGGACAACTACGAGCAGTACTTC.

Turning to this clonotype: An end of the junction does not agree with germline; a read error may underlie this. This CDR3 is CASSEDTGGLFF. CDR3 DNA: TGCGCCAGCAGTGAGGACACCGGGGGGCTGTTTTTT. This chain connects TRBV5-1 to TRBJ2-2; weak D call: TRBD2 (6 bases). The CDR3 covers 12 residues. Germline assignment: CDR1 SGHRS and CDR2 YFSETQ.

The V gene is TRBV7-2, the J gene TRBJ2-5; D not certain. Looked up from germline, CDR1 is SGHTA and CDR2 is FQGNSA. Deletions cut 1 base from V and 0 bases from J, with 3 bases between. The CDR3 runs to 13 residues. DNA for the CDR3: TGTGCCAGCAGCTTAGTACACCAAGAGACCCAGTACTTC. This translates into CASSLVHQETQYF.

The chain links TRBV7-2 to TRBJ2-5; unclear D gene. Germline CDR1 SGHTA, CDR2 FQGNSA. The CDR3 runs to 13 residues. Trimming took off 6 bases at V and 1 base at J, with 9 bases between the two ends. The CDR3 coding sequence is TGTGCCAGCAGTCGTGGAGTCCAAGAGACCCAGTACTTC. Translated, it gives CASSRGVQETQYF.

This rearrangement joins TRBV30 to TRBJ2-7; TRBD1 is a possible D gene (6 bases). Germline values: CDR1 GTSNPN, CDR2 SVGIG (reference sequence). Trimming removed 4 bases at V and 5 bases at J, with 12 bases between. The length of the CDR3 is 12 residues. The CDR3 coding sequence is TGTGCCTGGATCGCGACAGGCCACGAGCAGTACTTC. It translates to CAWIATGHEQYF.

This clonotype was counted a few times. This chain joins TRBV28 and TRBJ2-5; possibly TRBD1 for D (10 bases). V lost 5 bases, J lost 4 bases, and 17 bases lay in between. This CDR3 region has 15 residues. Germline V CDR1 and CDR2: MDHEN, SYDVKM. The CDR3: CASSPSGTGVETQYF. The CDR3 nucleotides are TGTGCCAGCAGTCCTAGCGGGACAGGGGTAGAGACCCAGTACTTC.

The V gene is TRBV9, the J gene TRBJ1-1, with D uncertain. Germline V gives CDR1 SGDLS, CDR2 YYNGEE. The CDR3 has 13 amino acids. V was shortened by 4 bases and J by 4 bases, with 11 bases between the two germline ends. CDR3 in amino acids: CASSKGQATEAFF. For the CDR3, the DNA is TGTGCCAGCAGCAAAGGTCAGGCCACTGAAGCTTTCTTT.